This passage covers 17 T cell receptor beta chains from one sample sequenced in a study of T-cell reconstitution after alpha-beta-depleted transplantation in children. This sample's TCRbeta library carried unique molecular identifier barcodes. TCRdb analysed the PCR reads with MiXCR anew, one entry per CDR3 protein. In the table there are about a million distinct CDR3 sequences, roughly 29% of which are singletons. The sequenced sample was PBMCs, mostly from graft donor cells, obtained 360 days after TCRalphabeta/CD19-depleted stem cell transplant. These receptors were obtained from a boy younger than two who had a stem cell transplant for SCID, so the T cells may come from the graft donor.

This sequence joins TRBV5-1 and TRBJ2-7, with D possibly TRBD1 on 6 matching bases. V was cut by 1 base and J by 2 bases, with 13 bases left in between. From germline, CDR1 is SGHRS and CDR2 YFSETQ. The CDR3 contains 15 residues. This CDR3 is CASSLSTGYTYEQYF. In DNA form, the CDR3 reads TGCGCCAGCAGCTTGTCGACAGGTTATACCTACGAGCAGTACTTC.

The CDR3 DNA follows: TGCGCCAGCAGCTTCTATGGGACCGGTAATTCACCCCTCCACTTT. Its translation: CASSFYGTGNSPLHF. The chain joins TRBV5-1 to TRBJ1-6; D perhaps matches TRBD1 (5 bases). This CDR3 has 15 residues. Germline V lookup: CDR1 SGHRS, CDR2 YFSETQ. The V end was cut by 2 bases, the J end by 6 bases, with 12 bases between.

This clonotype was detected a few times. V usage is TRBV7-9 and J usage is TRBJ2-1; D not resolved. Per the germline V gene, CDR1 is SEHNR and CDR2 is FQNEAQ (reference sequence). CDR3 length equals 12 residues. Trimming removed 7 bases at V and 4 bases at J, with 8 bases between. The CDR3 loop is CASTQIYNEQFF. The CDR3 DNA follows: TGTGCCAGCACACAGATTTACAATGAGCAGTTCTTC.

This clonotype occurred many times. The V and J genes are TRBV5-1 and TRBJ2-7; D is perhaps TRBD1 (6 bases). The CDR3 is 13 amino acids. Trimming cost V 3 bases and J 1 base, with 8 bases left between them. The V gene's germline CDR1 is SGHRS and CDR2 YFSETQ. The CDR3 spells CASSYRDSYEQYF. The DNA for the CDR3 is TGCGCCAGCAGCTACAGGGATTCCTACGAGCAGTACTTC. Full variable domain (remainder filled in from reference TRBV5-1 and TRBJ2-7): KAGVTQTPRYLIKTRGQQVTLSCSPISGHRSVSWYQQTPGQGLQFLFEYFSETQRNKGNFPGRFSGRQFSNSRSEMNVSTLELGDSALYLCASSYRDSYEQYFGPGTRLTVT.

Comment on this clonotype: The junction departs from the called germline gene at one end, perhaps through a read error. The V call is TRBV20-1, the J call TRBJ2-3; D tentatively fits TRBD1 or TRBD2 (6 bases each). Germline CDR1 reads DFQATT; CDR2 reads SNEGSKA (reference sequence). The CDR3 contains 12 residues. CDR3 loop: CTARPSGAAQYF. The CDR3 bases are TGCACTGCTAGACCCTCGGGGGCGGCGCAGTATTTT.

The chain has TRBV5-6 and TRBJ2-4; 7 nucleotides match TRBD2. J gave up 5 bases and V 4 bases, and 9 bases lay outside the gene matches. The CDR3 covers 15 residues. Germline CDR1 SGHDT, CDR2 YYEEEE. The CDR3 is CASSPWPSGENIQYF. The DNA for the CDR3 is TGTGCCAGCAGCCCCTGGCCTAGCGGAGAAAACATTCAGTACTTC.

The chain carries TRBV7-3 and TRBJ2-1, with TRBD1 matching 7 bases. The CDR3 length is 15 residues. The V gene's germline CDR1 is SGHTA and CDR2 FQGTGA. The junction had 6 bases not matched to a gene; V was cut back by 1 base and J by 6 bases. The DNA of the CDR3 is TGTGCCAGCAGCTTAAAACAGGGGTATGTCAATGAGCAGTTCTTC. The encoded protein is CASSLKQGYVNEQFF.

This rearrangement joins TRBV5-6 to TRBJ2-5; D not resolved. Trimming removed 0 bases from V and 9 bases from J, with 18 bases in between. The length of the CDR3 is 15 residues. Per the germline V gene, CDR1 is SGHDT and CDR2 is YYEEEE. Here the CDR3 DNA reads TGTGCCAGCAGCTTGGGGTATGCGGCTGGACGGTCCCAGTACTTC. It encodes CASSLGYAAGRSQYF.

This clonotype was observed a handful of times. V usage is TRBV29-1 and J usage is TRBJ2-3, with 7 bases lining up with TRBD2. Germline V gene data show CDR1 as SQVTM and CDR2 as ANQGSEA. With 3 bases clipped from V and 5 bases from J, the junction kept 8 bases outside the gene matches. This CDR3 contains 14 residues. As DNA, the CDR3 is TGCAGCGTTGACATCGGGGGGTGGCGAGATACGCAGTATTTT. This translates into CSVDIGGWRDTQYF.

J is TRBJ2-1 and V is TRBV12-3 or TRBV12-4; 10 positions agree with TRBD2. The V and J ends lost 5 bases and 10 bases, in that order; junction bases with no gene match: 11. The CDR3 has 15 residues. The CDR3 here is CASSRTGTSVGEQFF. In DNA, the CDR3 is TGTGCCAGCAGTCGCACCGGGACTAGCGTAGGCGAGCAGTTCTTC.

The V and J genes are TRBV21-1 and TRBJ1-3. TRBV21-1 is a pseudogene. CDR3 length: 14 residues. The CDR3, as DNA: TGTGCCAGCCGTAACCGGGGCCCCGCGGACACCATATATTTT. Protein: CASRNRGPADTIYF.

This clonotype was seen a few times. The chain combines TRBV5-1 with TRBJ2-7; D may be TRBD1 or TRBD2 (5 bases each). Trimming cost V 5 bases and J 4 bases, with 16 bases left between them. The germline V gene has CDR1 SGHRS and CDR2 YFSETQ. The CDR3 runs 14 residues. The CDR3 bases are TGCGCCAGCAGAACCGGGACGGTGGGGTACGAGCAGTACTTC. Protein sequence: CASRTGTVGYEQYF.

The V and J genes are TRBV29-1 and TRBJ1-1, with D possibly being TRBD1 (5 bases). Looked up from germline, CDR1 is SQVTM and CDR2 is ANQGSEA. This CDR3 has 13 amino acids. Trimming shortened V by 6 bases and J by 2 bases, and 13 bases separated the two germline ends. The CDR3 DNA is TGCAGCGTGTCTCTGGGGCCCAACACTGAAGCTTTCTTT. Translated: CSVSLGPNTEAFF.

The chain is built from TRBV28 and TRBJ1-5; weak D call: TRBD1 (5 bases). CDR3 length: 12 amino acids. Per germline, CDR1 MDHEN and CDR2 SYDVKM. Trimming took 11 bases from V and 5 from J, leaving 13 bases between them. The CDR3 DNA reads TGTGCCTTTGGCAGGGCCCATCAGCCCCAGCATTTT. Translating gives CAFGRAHQPQHF.

The V and J genes are TRBV19 and TRBJ2-5; 9 positions agree with TRBD2. This CDR3 has 15 residues. The germline CDR1 and CDR2 sequences are LNHDA and SQIVND (reference sequence). The J segment lost 1 base and the V segment lost 6 bases, leaving 6 bases of the junction unmatched. DNA for the CDR3: TGTGCCAGTAGGGTAACGACTAGCGGCCAAGAGACCCAGTACTTC. Its translation: CASRVTTSGQETQYF.

The chain uses TRBV12-3 or TRBV12-4 and TRBJ1-1; possible D gene TRBD1, 6 bases. The CDR3 has 16 residues. V was trimmed by 6 bases and J by 0 bases, leaving 17 bases between them. CDR3 protein: CASSPRTALMNTEAFF. The CDR3 DNA is TGTGCCAGCAGCCCTCGGACAGCCCTTATGAACACTGAAGCTTTCTTT.

The V gene is TRBV5-1, the J gene TRBJ2-7; the D is unclear. CDR3 length: 13 amino acids. Germline V gene lookup returns CDR1 SGHRS and CDR2 YFSETQ. V shed 5 bases and J shed 2 bases, with 11 bases lying between them. The CDR3 sequence is CASSRSTTYEQYF. The CDR3 bases are TGCGCCAGCAGTAGATCCACCACCTACGAGCAGTACTTC.